This T cell receptor (beta chain) was sequenced in a study of T cells in women clearing cervical HPV infection. As for the study in general: Women with histologically confirmed HPV16-related CIN3 or worse, 2 with invasive cancer, served as cases. Case blood was drawn when the lesion was first found; control blood after infection became undetectable. Points from the study as a whole: Unknown T-cell numbers per sample may underlie the richness differences.

This table comes from immunoSEQ multiplex PCR, and its TCRdb copy is limited to in-frame clones, with some not included. The clone table shows some 9,800 clones, with the ten largest holding 8.2%. All participants had a single incident cervical HPV16 infection, and prevalent HPV16 infections were excluded. This CDR3 is built from 11 residues. Germline V gene lookup returns CDR1 LNHDA and CDR2 SQIVND (reference sequence). The germline V and J ends were trimmed by 5 bases and 3 bases, with 4 bases remaining between them. By frequency, this clone registers medium-sized (0.01 to 0.1%). Its target is unknown. The read comes to an end 3 residues before the CDR3 does, leaving the germline J gene to fill in the end.

This receptor was obtained from a woman aged 18 to 75 with a cervical HPV16 infection that either progressed to CIN3+ or cleared (not recorded which). The source material was blood buffy coat. This chain uses TRBV19 with TRBJ2-5, with no clear D. The CDR3 DNA, read in part, is TGTGCCAGTAGTCTAAAAGAGACC. Translating gives CASSLKET. The full-length CDR3 reads as CASSLKETQYF.